This T cell receptor beta chain was recovered during a study of regulatory T cells in long-lasting Graves disease. Turning to the study itself: Graves' patients (newly diagnosed) had been on antithyroid drugs under 3 months.

Combining iRepertoire HTBI primers with Arm-PCR of CDR3 regions, the authors built TCR beta libraries. TCRdb reanalysed the multiplex PCR reads using MiXCR and keeps one entry per CDR3 protein. The data hold more than 450,000 distinct CDR3 sequences, with 15% to 20% observed a single time. The time point: newly diagnosed GD, antithyroid drugs for less than 3 months. Generation of the TCR library employed RNA extracted from PBMCs. Study-level results: Persistent Graves' cases showed lower TCR diversity than newly diagnosed cases.

About this clonotype itself: The antigen is undetermined.

V shed 9 bases and J 0 bases; nucleotides not matched to a gene: 4. The germline gives CDR1 KGHDR, CDR2 SFDVKD. The CDR3 contains 14 residues. The data were also submitted as part of a second study, on T cells in Graves' hyperthyroidism and ophthalmopathy. That source adds: Thyroid ultrasound and orbital computed tomography, with clinical symptoms and serum thyroxine and TRAb, informed diagnoses. HTBI primers were the set used in a first-round RT-PCR of the TCR CDR3.

This TCR derives from a man between 35 and 55 years old with Graves disease. The rearrangement joins TRBV24-1 to TRBJ2-1, with TRBD1 matching 7 bases. The material sequenced was peripheral blood mononuclear cells (PBMCs), taken at new diagnosis, from a patient treated with antithyroid drugs. The CDR3 sequence: CATGTASSYNEQFF. DNA for the CDR3: TGTGCCACCGGGACAGCTAGCTCCTACAATGAGCAGTTCTTC.